Listed here is a single T cell receptor (beta chain). It has no known antigen specificity. Per-base qualities were not stored, and no clone one base away is much larger. Spanning cysteine to phenylalanine, the CDR3 consists of 14 amino acids. The retained sequence is limited to the CDR3, 42 bases, with the frame set at the first base. The germline V gene specifies ENHRY as CDR1 and SYGVKD as CDR2. The germline V end is reduced by 5 bases and the J end by 6 bases; junction bases left unmatched: 7. The sample belongs to a study of blood T cell repertoires in COVID-19 (dated by TCRdb to 2020 to 2022). Turning to the overall study: Samples covering the acute and convalescent phases of COVID-19 were provided by collaborators in the United States, Italy and Spain. HLA class I and class II types, where available, came from metadata supplied by the sample provider rather than from assay-based typing. The material from the prospective study consisted of cDNA or gDNA derived from T cells, B-cell-depleted T cells, or PBMCs. The sample metadata nearly always contained a de-identified subject ID, COVID-19 status, age in years and sex. The dataset comprised deeply sampled blood TCRbeta repertoires from subjects exposed to, actively infected with, or recovered from COVID-19. The samples were drawn from two sources: the first 160 participants of the ongoing ImmuneRACE study, and about 1,300 subjects contributed by 6 global collaborators. The repertoires were released in a freely available public database intended as a resource for research on the immune response to SARS-CoV-2. The full study reports these points: How much clinical and demographic metadata was included differed by source and by participant, and the metadata was provided uncurated.

TCRbeta CDR3 regions were amplified from genomic DNA by means of the immunoSEQ Assay, a bias-controlled multiplex PCR. The authors' analysis ran thus. The number of nucleated cells in each sample was estimated by amplification of reference gene primers within the assay. To quantify the absolute abundance of each unique TCRbeta CDR3 rearrangement, sequence reads were collapsed and filtered. Productive Simpson clonality was computed per sample as the square root of Simpson's diversity index over productive rearrangements. TCRdb took over this immuneACCESS table, retaining in-frame rearrangements with V and J assigned. Such tables are incomplete; in checked studies, under half of the missing clones stem from an unresolved V gene, and the remainder is unexplained. V and J calls and clone size come straight from that table; D and trimming were deduced from the DNA. Within this sample are about 250,000 clones, with about 87% of them counted one time only. Of the sample, about 3% is held by the ten largest clones.

Participants in the prospective study were aged 18 to 89 years, lived in 24 United States geographic areas, and enrolled through a virtual design. To assign participants to cohorts, the prospective study relied on clinical history that participants themselves reported in a screening survey and a study questionnaire. For ImmuneRACE Cohort 3, a participant was defined as recovered based on two consecutive negative NP/OP PCR tests, clearance by a healthcare professional, or resolution of symptoms. Each participant in the prospective study had whole blood, serum and a nasopharyngeal or oropharyngeal swab collected by mobile phlebotomists. Prospective study participants could optionally give additional blood draws and questionnaires over a roughly 2-month period. Before DNA extraction, prospective study blood samples were shipped either frozen or at room temperature.

The sequence is built from TRBV10-3 and TRBJ1-5; TRBD1 aligns with 7 central bases. This receptor was obtained from a woman in her 50s who had recovered from COVID-19. The source material was PBMCs or T cells enriched from blood (not recorded which). The CDR3 loop reads CAISPTGESQPQHF. The DNA sequence is given as TGTGCCATCAGTCCAACAGGGGAGAGTCAGCCCCAGCATTTT.